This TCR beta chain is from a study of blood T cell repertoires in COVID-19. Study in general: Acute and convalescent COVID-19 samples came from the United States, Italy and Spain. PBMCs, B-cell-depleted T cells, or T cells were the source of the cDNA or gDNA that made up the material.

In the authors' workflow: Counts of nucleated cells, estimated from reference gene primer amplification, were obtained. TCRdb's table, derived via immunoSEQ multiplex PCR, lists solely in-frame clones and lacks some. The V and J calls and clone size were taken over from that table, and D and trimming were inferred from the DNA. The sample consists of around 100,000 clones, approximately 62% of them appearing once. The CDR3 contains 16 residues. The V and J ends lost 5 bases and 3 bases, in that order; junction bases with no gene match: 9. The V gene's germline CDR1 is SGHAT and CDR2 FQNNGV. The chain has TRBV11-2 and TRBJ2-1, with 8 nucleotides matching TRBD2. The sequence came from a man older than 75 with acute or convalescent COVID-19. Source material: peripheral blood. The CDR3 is CASSPQRAGVYNEQFF. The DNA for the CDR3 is TGTGCCAGCAGCCCACAACGAGCGGGAGTCTACAATGAGCAGTTCTTC. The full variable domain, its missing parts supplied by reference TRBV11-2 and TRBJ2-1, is EAGVAQSPRYKIIEKRQSVAFWCNPISGHATLYWYQQILGQGPKLLIQFQNNGVVDDSQLPKDRFSAERLKGVDSTLKIQPAKLEDSAVYLCASSPQRAGVYNEQFFGPGTRLTVL.